These 24 T cell receptor beta chains were all obtained from the same sample, sequenced in a study of blood T cell repertoires in COVID-19. TCRdb's table, derived via immunoSEQ multiplex PCR, lists solely in-frame clones and lacks some. This sample has some 220,000 clones, with 65% to 85% found just once. The specimen was peripheral blood. The receptor set was obtained from an older woman with acute or convalescent COVID-19.

The chain links TRBV7-9 to TRBJ2-5; possibly TRBD2 for D (6 bases). This CDR3 has 13 amino acids. Germline V gene data show CDR1 as SEHNR and CDR2 as FQNEAQ (reference sequence). Trimming removed 6 bases from V and 3 bases from J, with 11 bases in between. This chain's CDR3 is CASSWGVKETQYF. CDR3 nucleotides: TGTGCCAGCAGTTGGGGGGTCAAAGAGACCCAGTACTTC.

The V gene is TRBV11-2, the J gene TRBJ2-5; the match to TRBD2 covers 11 bases. Germline V gives CDR1 SGHAT, CDR2 FQNNGV. The V segment lost 6 bases and the J segment 4 bases; nucleotides outside the gene matches: 13. The CDR3 totals 17 residues. The CDR3 coding sequence is TGTGCCAGCAGTCCCCGAACTTTAGCGGGGGGGAGAGAGACCCAGTACTTC. The encoded protein is CASSPRTLAGGRETQYF.

The chain carries TRBV28 and TRBJ1-3, with 7 bases aligning to TRBD1. Germline V gene lookup returns CDR1 MDHEN and CDR2 SYDVKM. V gave up 5 bases and J gave up 0 bases; unmatched junction bases: 7. This CDR3 comprises 16 residues. The CDR3 DNA sequence: TGTGCCAGCAGTGTAAATGCAGGGGGCTCTGGAAACACCATATATTTT. This encodes CASSVNAGGSGNTIYF.

This clone was seen only a few times. J is TRBJ2-1 and V is TRBV2; D might be TRBD2 (5 bases). The CDR3 has 15 residues. Germline lookup yields CDR1 SNHLY and CDR2 FYNNEI. The V gene lost 4 bases and the J gene lost 0 bases, with 10 bases spanning the gap. In DNA form, the CDR3 reads TGTGCCAGCAGTGCGGAGCGGAGCTCCTACAATGAGCAGTTCTTC. Protein product: CASSAERSSYNEQFF.

V usage is TRBV18 and J usage is TRBJ1-2, with 9 bases aligning to TRBD1. CDR1 and CDR2 (germline): KGHSH, LQKENI. With 3 bases clipped from V and 4 bases from J, the junction kept 6 bases outside the gene matches. The CDR3 covers 15 residues. CDR3 in amino acids: CASSPPGTGTYGYTF. CDR3 nucleotide sequence: TGTGCCAGCTCACCCCCCGGGACAGGGACCTATGGCTACACCTTC.

This clone was found once. The J gene is TRBJ1-2, the V gene TRBV6-5; D is unresolved. This CDR3 spans 15 amino acids. V gave up 0 bases and J gave up 5 bases, with 13 bases separating them. Germline CDR1 and CDR2: MNHEY and SVGAGI. CDR3 in amino acids: CASSYSSFPGYGYTF. The DNA of the CDR3 is TGTGCCAGCAGTTACTCGAGCTTCCCGGGGTATGGCTACACCTTC.

The chain employs TRBV9 and TRBJ1-2; TRBD1 agrees at 8 bases. Germline loops: CDR1 SGDLS, CDR2 YYNGEE. Trimming took 0 bases from V and 5 from J; bases not matched to a gene: 3. The length of the CDR3 is 14 residues. The CDR3 region is CASSVADRGYGYTF. CDR3 DNA sequence: TGTGCCAGCAGCGTAGCTGACAGGGGATATGGCTACACCTTC.

The rearrangement joins TRBV7-2 to TRBJ2-5; 7 positions match TRBD2. The CDR3 length is 13 residues. Germline V gene sequence: CDR1 SGHTA, CDR2 FQGNSA. V gave up 4 bases and J gave up 7 bases; unmatched junction bases: 6. The CDR3, as DNA: TGTGCCAGCAGCTCCGGACTAGGTTCGACCCAGTACTTC. It yields the protein CASSSGLGSTQYF. The variable domain in full, completed from reference TRBV7-2 and TRBJ2-5, reads GAGVSQSPSNKVTEKGKDVELRCDPISGHTALYWYRQSLGQGLEFLIYFQGNSAPDKSGLPSDRFSAERTGGSVSTLTIQRTQQEDSAVYLCASSSGLGSTQYFGPGTRLLVL.

The CDR3 protein is CATSRGGTGGADTQYF. DNA of the CDR3: TGTGCCACCAGCAGAGGTGGGACAGGGGGCGCAGATACGCAGTATTTT. The rearrangement joins TRBV15 to TRBJ2-3, with 12 bases fitting TRBD1. The CDR3 sequence is 16 residues long. V gave up 1 base and J gave up 4 bases; unmatched junction bases: 3. Germline V gene sequence: CDR1 LNHNV, CDR2 YYDKDF (reference sequence).

This clone has only one observation. The chain employs TRBV18 and TRBJ2-5, with D maybe TRBD1 (5 bases). This CDR3 spans 15 amino acids. V gave up 1 base and J gave up 5 bases, with 14 bases separating them. Germline V gene data show CDR1 as KGHSH and CDR2 as LQKENI. The CDR3 is CASSPQGYARETQYF. In DNA, the CDR3 is TGTGCCAGCTCACCACAGGGGTATGCCAGGGAGACCCAGTACTTC.

The J gene is TRBJ1-3, the V gene TRBV25-1, with 11 nucleotides matching TRBD1. Germline V lookup: CDR1 MGHDK, CDR2 SYGVNS. The V gene end was trimmed by 2 bases and the J gene end by 8 bases; junction bases not matched to a gene: 2. The CDR3 spans 14 residues. Here the CDR3 DNA reads TGTGCCAGCAGTGAACCGGGACAGGGGGACACCATATATTTT. This sequence encodes CASSEPGQGDTIYF.

The gene calls are TRBV24-1 and TRBJ2-3; perhaps TRBD1 as D (7 bases). V lost 3 bases to trimming and J lost 8 bases, with 14 bases between them. This CDR3 comprises 14 residues. Looked up from germline, CDR1 is KGHDR and CDR2 is SFDVKD. Here the CDR3 DNA reads TGTGCCACCAGTGATCCCCCGGAGGGGGCTACGCAGTATTTT. Its translation: CATSDPPEGATQYF.

This clone was found once. V and J are TRBV6-2 or TRBV6-3 and TRBJ2-7; 10 bases line up with TRBD1. V lost 6 bases to trimming and J lost 6 bases; unmatched junction nucleotides: 17. CDR3 length: 17 amino acids. From germline, CDR1 is MNHEY and CDR2 SVGEGT. CDR3 bases: TGTGCCAGCAGCGCGGGACAGGGGTTTCGAGCGGAGGGCGAGCAGTACTTC. Its translation is CASSAGQGFRAEGEQYF.

The chain combines TRBV30 with TRBJ1-2; no reliable D call. Deletions cut 3 bases from V and 7 bases from J, with 9 bases between. Germline CDR1 and CDR2: GTSNPN and SVGIG (reference sequence). The CDR3 is 11 residues long. The CDR3 reads CAWRGRGGYTF. The DNA of the CDR3 is TGTGCCTGGAGGGGCCGGGGTGGCTACACCTTC.

The rearrangement links TRBV5-8 to TRBJ2-5, with TRBD2 identical over 8 bases. The V gene end was trimmed by 0 bases and the J gene end by 5 bases; junction bases not matched to a gene: 9. CDR1 and CDR2 (germline): SGHTS, YDEGEE. The CDR3 sequence is 16 residues long. The CDR3 nucleotides read TGTGCCAGCAGCTTGGACGACCTCGGGGGGGTTGAGACCCAGTACTTC. It yields the protein CASSLDDLGGVETQYF.

This sequence joins TRBV9 and TRBJ2-2; D is perhaps TRBD2 (5 bases). V dropped 3 bases and J dropped 6 bases, with 9 bases sitting between them. The CDR3 totals 13 residues. Germline CDR1 is SGDLS and CDR2 is YYNGEE. In nucleotides, the CDR3 is TGTGCCAGCAGCGGATGGAGGTCCGGGGAGCTGTTTTTT. Translating gives CASSGWRSGELFF.

This sequence joins TRBV5-4 and TRBJ2-5; 8 bases align to TRBD2. The CDR3 spans 12 residues. Unmatched junction bases numbered 3, after V lost 9 bases and J lost 2 bases. Germline V gives CDR1 SGHNT, CDR2 YYREEE (reference sequence). The CDR3 sequence: CATSGGQETQYF. In nucleotides, the CDR3 is TGTGCCACCTCGGGGGGGCAAGAGACCCAGTACTTC. The full variable domain, rest sourced from reference TRBV5-4 and TRBJ2-5, is ETGVTQSPTHLIKTRGQQVTLRCSSQSGHNTVSWYQQALGQGPQFIFQYYREEENGRGNFPPRFSGLQFPNYSSELNVNALELDDSALYLCATSGGQETQYFGPGTRLLVL.

The V call is TRBV20-1, the J call TRBJ2-1, with 8 bases lining up with TRBD2. The CDR3 spans 14 residues. Germline-derived CDR1 and CDR2 are DFQATT and SNEGSKA (reference sequence). Unmatched junction bases numbered 10, after V lost 3 bases and J lost 9 bases. The CDR3 DNA sequence: TGCAGTGCTAGTTTCCGGGGGGGCCACGGTGAGCAGTTCTTC. Amino acids: CSASFRGGHGEQFF.

The CDR3 coding sequence is TGTGCCAGCAGTTACAGCAACGCAGGGTCGAACTACGAGCAGTACTTC. Protein product: CASSYSNAGSNYEQYF. The V gene is TRBV6-5, the J gene TRBJ2-7, with a tentative D call TRBD1 (5 bases). CDR1 and CDR2 (germline): MNHEY, SVGAGI. Trimming cost V 2 bases and J 3 bases, with 17 bases left between them. The CDR3 runs to 16 residues.

The V and J genes are TRBV18 and TRBJ1-2; maybe TRBD1 (6 bases). This CDR3 region has 15 residues. CDR1 and CDR2 from the germline V gene are KGHSH and LQKENI. Trimming pared 6 bases from V and 5 bases from J, leaving 19 bases between. CDR3 in DNA: TGTGCCAGCTCCCCCGGACAGATCCTAAAGTATGGCTACACCTTC. Translating it yields CASSPGQILKYGYTF.

This rearrangement joins TRBV12-3 or TRBV12-4 to TRBJ1-6, with D hard to call. Trimming pared 3 bases from V and 11 bases from J, leaving 8 bases between. The CDR3 sequence is 12 residues long. The CDR3, as DNA: TGTGCCAGCAGTTTTAACAGTCCACCCCTCCACTTT. Translating gives CASSFNSPPLHF.

The V gene is TRBV18, the J gene TRBJ1-1; the D gene is possibly TRBD1 (5 bases). Germline CDR1 is KGHSH and CDR2 is LQKENI. V dropped 1 base and J dropped 3 bases, with 12 bases sitting between them. CDR3 length: 15 amino acids. CDR3 in DNA: TGTGCCAGCTCACCACAAGGACACGGTTACACTGAAGCTTTCTTT. Translation: CASSPQGHGYTEAFF.

This sequence joins TRBV2 and TRBJ2-1; 12 bases map to TRBD1. The germline gives CDR1 SNHLY, CDR2 FYNNEI. The CDR3 consists of 15 residues. With V trimmed by 6 bases and J by 8 bases, 8 bases remained unmatched. CDR3 region: CASRRGQGAADEQFF. CDR3 in DNA: TGTGCCAGCAGGAGGGGACAGGGGGCGGCAGATGAGCAGTTCTTC. Combining the CDR3 with reference TRBV2 and TRBJ2-1 gives the whole variable domain EPEVTQTPSHQVTQMGQEVILRCVPISNHLYFYWYRQILGQKVEFLVSFYNNEISEKSEIFDDQFSVERPDGSNFTLKIRSTKLEDSAMYFCASRRGQGAADEQFFGPGTRLTVL.

The chain combines TRBV5-6 with TRBJ2-1; 9 nucleotides match TRBD2. The V gene end was trimmed by 3 bases and the J gene end by 8 bases; junction bases not matched to a gene: 12. The CDR3 runs to 16 residues. Germline CDR1 SGHDT, CDR2 YYEEEE. The CDR3 is CASSSSPVAGDHEQFF. The CDR3 DNA reads as TGTGCCAGCAGCTCGAGTCCCGTAGCGGGGGATCATGAGCAGTTCTTC. The entire variable domain, with the rest obtained from reference TRBV5-6 and TRBJ2-1, is as follows: DAGVTQSPTHLIKTRGQQVTLRCSPKSGHDTVSWYQQALGQGPQFIFQYYEEEERQRGNFPDRFSGHQFPNYSSELNVNALLLGDSALYLCASSSSPVAGDHEQFFGPGTRLTVL.